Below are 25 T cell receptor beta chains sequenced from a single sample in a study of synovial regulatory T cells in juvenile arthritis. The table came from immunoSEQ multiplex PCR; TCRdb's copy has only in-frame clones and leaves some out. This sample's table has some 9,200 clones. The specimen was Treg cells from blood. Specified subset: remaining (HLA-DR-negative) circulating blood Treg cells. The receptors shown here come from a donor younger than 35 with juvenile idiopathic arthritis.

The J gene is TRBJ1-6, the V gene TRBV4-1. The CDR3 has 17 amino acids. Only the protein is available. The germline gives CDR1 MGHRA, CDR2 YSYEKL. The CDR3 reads CASSHSPAGSYNSPLHF.

This chain's CDR3 is CASSRQGPPETQYF. The chain couples TRBV10-1 to TRBJ2-5; TCRdb's D call, TRBD1, is unchecked because there is no DNA. CDR3 length equals 14 residues. Only the protein sequence is given. CDR1 is WNHNN, CDR2 SYGVQD, per germline (reference sequence).

The CDR3 here is CAISDATSGVQETQYF. The chain is built from TRBV10-3 and TRBJ2-5; the TRBD2 assignment by TCRdb is unverifiable without DNA. Germline V gene lookup returns CDR1 ENHRY and CDR2 SYGVKD. The CDR3 totals 16 residues. DNA for this receptor is not on file.

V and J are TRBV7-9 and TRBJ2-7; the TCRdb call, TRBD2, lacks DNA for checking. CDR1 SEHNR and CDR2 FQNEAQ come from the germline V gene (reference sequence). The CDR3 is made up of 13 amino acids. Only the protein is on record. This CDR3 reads CASSPNSIYEQYF.

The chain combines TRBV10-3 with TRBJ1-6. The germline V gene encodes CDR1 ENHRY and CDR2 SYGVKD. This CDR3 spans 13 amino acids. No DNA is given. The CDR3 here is CATRAGMDSPLHF.

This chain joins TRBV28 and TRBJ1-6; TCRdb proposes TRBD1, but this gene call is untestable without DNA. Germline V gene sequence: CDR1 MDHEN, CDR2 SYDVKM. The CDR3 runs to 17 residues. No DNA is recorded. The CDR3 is CASSFRPHGARRSPLHF.

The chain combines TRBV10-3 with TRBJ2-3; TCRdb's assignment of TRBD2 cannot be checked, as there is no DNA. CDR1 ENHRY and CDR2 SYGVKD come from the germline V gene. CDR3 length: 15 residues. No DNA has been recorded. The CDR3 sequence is CAISESNRGLDTQYF.

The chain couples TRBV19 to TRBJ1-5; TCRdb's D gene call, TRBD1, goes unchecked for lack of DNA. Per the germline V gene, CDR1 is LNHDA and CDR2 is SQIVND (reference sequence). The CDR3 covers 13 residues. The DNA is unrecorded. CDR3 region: CASSEQGRQPQHF.

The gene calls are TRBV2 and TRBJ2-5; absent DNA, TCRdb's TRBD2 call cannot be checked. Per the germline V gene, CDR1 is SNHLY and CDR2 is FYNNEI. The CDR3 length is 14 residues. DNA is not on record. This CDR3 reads CASSEARGRETQYF.

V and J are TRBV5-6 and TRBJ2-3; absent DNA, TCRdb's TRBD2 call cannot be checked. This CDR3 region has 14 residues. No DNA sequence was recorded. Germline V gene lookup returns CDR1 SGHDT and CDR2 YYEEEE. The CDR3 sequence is CASSSGLAPDTQYF.

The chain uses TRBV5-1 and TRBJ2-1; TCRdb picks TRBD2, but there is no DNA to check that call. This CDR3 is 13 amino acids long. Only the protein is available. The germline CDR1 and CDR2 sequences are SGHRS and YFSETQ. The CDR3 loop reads CASSLGGYNEQFF.

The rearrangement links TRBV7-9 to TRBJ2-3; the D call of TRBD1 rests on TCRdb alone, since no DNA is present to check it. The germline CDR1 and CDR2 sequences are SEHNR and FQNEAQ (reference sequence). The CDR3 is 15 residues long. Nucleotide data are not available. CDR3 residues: CASSQLLTGGGTQYF.

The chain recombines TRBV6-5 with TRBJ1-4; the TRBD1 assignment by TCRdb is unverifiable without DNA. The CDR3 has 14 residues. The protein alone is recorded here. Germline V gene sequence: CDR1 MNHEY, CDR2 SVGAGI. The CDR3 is CASSYSGQYGKLFF.

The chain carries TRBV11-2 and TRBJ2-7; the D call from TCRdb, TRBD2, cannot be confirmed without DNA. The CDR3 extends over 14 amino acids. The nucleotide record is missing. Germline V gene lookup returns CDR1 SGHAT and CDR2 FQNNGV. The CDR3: CASSLSGYRYEQYF.

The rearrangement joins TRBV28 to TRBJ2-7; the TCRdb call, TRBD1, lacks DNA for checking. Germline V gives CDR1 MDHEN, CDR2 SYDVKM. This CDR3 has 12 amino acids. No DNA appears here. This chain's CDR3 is CASRTHQGEQYF.

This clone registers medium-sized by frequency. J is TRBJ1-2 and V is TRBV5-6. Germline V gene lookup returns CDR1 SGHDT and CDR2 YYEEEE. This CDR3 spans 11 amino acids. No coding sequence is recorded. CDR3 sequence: CASSLGGGYTF.

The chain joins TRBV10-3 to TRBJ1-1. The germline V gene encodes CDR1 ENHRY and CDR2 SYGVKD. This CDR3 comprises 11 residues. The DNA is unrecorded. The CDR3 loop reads CAISGGTEAFF.

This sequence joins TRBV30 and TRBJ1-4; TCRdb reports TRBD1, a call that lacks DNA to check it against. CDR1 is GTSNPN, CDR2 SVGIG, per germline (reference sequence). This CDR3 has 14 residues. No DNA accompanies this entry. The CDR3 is CAWRRTGHFEKLFF. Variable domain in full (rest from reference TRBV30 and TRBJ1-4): SQTIHQWPATLVQPVGSPLSLECTVEGTSNPNLYWYRQAAGRGLQLLFYSVGIGQISSEVPQNLSASRPQDRQFILSSKKLLLSDSGFYLCAWRRTGHFEKLFFGSGTQLSVL.

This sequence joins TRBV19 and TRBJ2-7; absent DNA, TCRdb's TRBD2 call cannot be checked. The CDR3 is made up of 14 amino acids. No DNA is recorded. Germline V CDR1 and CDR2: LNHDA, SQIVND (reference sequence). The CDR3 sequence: CASSITGVPDEQYF.

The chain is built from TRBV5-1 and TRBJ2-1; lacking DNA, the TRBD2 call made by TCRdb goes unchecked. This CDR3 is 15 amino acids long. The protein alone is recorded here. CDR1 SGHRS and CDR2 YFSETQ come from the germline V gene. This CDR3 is CASSLLAGTTNEQFF.

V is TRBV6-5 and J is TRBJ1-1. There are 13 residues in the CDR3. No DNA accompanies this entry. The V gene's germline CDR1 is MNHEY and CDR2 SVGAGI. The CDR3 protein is CASTRGGNTEAFF.

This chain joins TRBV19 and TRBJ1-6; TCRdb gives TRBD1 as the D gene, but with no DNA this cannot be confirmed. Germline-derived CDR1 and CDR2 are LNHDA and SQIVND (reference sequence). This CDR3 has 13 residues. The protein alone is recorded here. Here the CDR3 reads CASRDRRDSPLHF.

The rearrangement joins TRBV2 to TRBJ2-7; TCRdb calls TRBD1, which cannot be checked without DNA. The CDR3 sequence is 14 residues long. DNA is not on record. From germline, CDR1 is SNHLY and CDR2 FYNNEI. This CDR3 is CASTRDTVSYEQYF.

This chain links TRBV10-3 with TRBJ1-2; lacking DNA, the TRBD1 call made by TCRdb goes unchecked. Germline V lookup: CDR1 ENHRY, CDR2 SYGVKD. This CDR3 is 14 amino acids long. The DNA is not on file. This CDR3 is CAISLAGSDYGYTF.

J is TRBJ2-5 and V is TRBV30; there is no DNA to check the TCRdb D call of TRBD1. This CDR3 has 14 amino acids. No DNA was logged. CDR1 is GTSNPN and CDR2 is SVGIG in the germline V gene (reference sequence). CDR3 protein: CAWSVPQGWETQYF.